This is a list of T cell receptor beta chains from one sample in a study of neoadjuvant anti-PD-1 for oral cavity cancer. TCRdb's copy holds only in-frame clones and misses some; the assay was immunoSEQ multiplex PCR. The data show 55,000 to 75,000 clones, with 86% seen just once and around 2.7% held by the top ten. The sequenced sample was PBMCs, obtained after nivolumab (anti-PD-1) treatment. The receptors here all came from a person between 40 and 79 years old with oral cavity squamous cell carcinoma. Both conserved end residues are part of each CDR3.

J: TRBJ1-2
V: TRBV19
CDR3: CASSPKTEINYGYTF

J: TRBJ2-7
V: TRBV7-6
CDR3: CASSRDRASYSTYEQYF

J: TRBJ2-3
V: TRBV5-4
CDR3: CASSSSGGRADTQYF

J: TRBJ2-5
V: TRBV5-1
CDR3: CASRLTVLWETQYF

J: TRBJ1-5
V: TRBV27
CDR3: CASSPSKGEGQPQHF

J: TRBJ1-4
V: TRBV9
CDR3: CASSGQTGANEKLFF

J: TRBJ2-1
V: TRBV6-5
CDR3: CASSRVGGEQFF

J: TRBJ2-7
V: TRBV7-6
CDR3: CASSGQGAREQYF

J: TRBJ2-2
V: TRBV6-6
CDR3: CASSYGGPVTGELFF

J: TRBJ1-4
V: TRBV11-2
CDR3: CASSSSRHPGLFF

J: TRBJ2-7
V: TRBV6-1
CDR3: CASSPRTSGLYEQYF

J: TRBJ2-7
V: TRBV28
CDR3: CASQLGAHEQYF

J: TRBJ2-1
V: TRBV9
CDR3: CASSGNEQFF

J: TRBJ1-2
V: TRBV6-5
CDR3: CASSYDSGPRGYGYTF

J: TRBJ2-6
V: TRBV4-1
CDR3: CASSQARGAVGANVLTF

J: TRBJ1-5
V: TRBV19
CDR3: CASSIRPDRMGRASQHF

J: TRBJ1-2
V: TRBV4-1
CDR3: CASSQATDLYGYTF

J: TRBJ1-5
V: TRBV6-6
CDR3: CASSPQWARDQPQHF

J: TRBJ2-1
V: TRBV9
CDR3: CASSQLNSNEQFF

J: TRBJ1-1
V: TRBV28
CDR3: CASSFWRSDTEAFF

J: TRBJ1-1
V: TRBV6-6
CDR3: CASSYLGLEAFF

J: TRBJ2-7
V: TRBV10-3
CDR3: CAISEGTGGYEQYF

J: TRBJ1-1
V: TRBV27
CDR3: CASSLAGPSNTEAFF

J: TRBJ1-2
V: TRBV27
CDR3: CGSSLTEGYGYTF

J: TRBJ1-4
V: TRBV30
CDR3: CAGGIGQGTEKLFF